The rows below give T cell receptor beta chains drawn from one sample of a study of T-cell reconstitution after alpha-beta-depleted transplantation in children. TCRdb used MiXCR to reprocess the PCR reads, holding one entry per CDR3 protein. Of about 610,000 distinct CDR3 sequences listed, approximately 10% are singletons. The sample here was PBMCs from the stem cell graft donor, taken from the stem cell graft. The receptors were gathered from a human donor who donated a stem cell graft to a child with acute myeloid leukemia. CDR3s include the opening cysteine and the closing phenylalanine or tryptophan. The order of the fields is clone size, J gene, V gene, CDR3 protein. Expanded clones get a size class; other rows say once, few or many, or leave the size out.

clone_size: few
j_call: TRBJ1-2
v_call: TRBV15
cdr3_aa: CATSRGRDRGPSGYGYTF

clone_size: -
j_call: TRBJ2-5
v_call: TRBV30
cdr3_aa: CAWSGGLGVETQYF

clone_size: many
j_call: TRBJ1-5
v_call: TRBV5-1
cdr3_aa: CASSLGGGDSNQPQHF

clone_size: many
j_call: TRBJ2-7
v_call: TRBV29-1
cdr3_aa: CSTWTGGAGEQYF

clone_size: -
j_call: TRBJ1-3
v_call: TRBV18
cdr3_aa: CASSPSTDGRTIYF

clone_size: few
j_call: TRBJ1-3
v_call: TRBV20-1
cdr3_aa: CSARDSPGGDTIYF

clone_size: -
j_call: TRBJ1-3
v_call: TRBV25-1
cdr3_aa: CASSASGGRPGNTIYF

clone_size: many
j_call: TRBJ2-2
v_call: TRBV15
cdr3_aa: CATRRVGGSSWRGPGELFF

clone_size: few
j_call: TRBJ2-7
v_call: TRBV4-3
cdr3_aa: CASSQATGWEQYF

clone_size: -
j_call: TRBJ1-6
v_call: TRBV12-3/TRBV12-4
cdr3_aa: CASSLRTSGSYNSPLHF

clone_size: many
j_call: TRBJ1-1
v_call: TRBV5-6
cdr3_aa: CASSLYGPMNTEAFF

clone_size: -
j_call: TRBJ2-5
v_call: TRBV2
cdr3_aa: CASRGGSGETQYF

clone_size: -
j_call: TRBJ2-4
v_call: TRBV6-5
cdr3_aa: CASSRSGQGNIQYF

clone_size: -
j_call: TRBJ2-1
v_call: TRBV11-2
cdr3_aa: CASSATNASIAGVRPNEQFF

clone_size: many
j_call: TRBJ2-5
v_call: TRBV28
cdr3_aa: CATSRPGGPETQYF

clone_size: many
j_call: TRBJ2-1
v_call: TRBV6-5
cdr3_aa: CASSYTRGNEQFF

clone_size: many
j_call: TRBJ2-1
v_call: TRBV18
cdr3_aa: CASSPFASGGINEQFF

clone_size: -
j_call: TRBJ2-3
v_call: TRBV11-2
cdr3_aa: CASSSTLLAGARSTDTQYF

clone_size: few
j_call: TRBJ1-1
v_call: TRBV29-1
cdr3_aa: CSVGTGAAFF

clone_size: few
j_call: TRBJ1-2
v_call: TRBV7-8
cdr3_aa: CASWTGASNYGYTF

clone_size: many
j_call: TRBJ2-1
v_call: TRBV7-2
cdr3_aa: CASSLGTASYNEQFF

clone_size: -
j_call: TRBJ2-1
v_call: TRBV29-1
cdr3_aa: CSVDGLAGYEQFF

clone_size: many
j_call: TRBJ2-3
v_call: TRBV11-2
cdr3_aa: CASSLDATPRTDTQYF

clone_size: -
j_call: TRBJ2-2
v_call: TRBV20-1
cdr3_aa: CSARIVALTGELFF

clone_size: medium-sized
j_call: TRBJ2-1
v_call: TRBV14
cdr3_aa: CASSQFMLGYNEQFF

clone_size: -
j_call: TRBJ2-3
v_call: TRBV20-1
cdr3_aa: CSARDRALAGITDTQYF

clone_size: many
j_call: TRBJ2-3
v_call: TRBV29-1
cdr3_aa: CSQGWGTDTQYF

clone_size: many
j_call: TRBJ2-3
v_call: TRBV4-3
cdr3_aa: CASSNAATDTQYF

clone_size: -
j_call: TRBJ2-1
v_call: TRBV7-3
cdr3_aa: CASSGSGRTYNEQFF

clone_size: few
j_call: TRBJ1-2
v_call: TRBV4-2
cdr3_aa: CASSQGGPYGYTF

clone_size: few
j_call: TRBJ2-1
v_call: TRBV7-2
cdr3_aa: CASSLRGGRVNNEQFF

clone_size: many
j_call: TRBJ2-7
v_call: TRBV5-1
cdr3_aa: CASSLDDVHEQYF

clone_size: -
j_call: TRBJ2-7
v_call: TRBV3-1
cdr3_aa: CASSPRLAGVNRHEQYF

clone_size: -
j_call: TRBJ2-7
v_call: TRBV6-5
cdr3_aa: CASLPQGASYEQYF

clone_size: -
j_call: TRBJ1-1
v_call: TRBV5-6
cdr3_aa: CASNPGQGRPEAFF

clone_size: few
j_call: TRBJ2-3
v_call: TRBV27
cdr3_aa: CASSGTGGGGHTDTQYF

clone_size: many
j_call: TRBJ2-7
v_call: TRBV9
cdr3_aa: CASSVEGTGLGEQYF

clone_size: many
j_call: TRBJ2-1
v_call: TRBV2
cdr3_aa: CASGTDSYNEQFF

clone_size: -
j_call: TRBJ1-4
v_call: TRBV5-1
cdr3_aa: CASSSQGTNEKLFF

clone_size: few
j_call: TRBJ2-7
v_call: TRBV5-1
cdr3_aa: CASAREGMGEQYF

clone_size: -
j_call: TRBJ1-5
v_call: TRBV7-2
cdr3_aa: CASSNRDGVDQPQHF

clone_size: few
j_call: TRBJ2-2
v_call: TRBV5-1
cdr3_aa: CASRLAVTPNTGELFF

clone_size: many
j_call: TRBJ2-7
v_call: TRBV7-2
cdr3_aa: CASSFSNAAGWASGYEQYF

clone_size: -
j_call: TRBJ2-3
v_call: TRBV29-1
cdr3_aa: CSVVRTTDTQYF

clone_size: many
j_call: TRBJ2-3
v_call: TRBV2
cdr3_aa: CASSENRGDTQYF

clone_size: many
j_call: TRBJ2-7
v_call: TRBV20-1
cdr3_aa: CSARDAARAYEQYF

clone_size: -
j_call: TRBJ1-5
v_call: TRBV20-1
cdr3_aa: CSGGGYSNQPQHF

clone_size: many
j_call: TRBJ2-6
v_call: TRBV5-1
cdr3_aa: CASSPDVRVSGANVLTF

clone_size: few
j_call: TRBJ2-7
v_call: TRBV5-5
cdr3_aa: CASSLENRGGDF

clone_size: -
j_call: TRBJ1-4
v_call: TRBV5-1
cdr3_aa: CASSSTSRDEKLFF

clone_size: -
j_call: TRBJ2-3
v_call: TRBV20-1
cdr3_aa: CSARGTAGDTQYF